This T cell receptor beta chain stems from a study of T-cell reconstitution after alpha-beta-depleted transplantation in children. Study-level points and caveats: Reportedly, alpha-beta T cells present about two months post-transplant originated from several hundred expanded clones of graft origin.

Unique molecular identifiers tagged the TCRbeta library. MiXCR, applied by TCRdb to the PCR reads, yields one record per CDR3 protein. This table has about 110,000 distinct CDR3 sequences, around 6.4% appearing once. This clonotype was recorded at least ten times. Its specificity is not known. In germline, CDR1 is MDHEN, CDR2 SYDVKM. The germline V and J ends were trimmed by 8 bases and 5 bases, with 6 bases remaining between them. The CDR3 runs to 10 residues. The TCR was taken from a male patient aged 2 to 9 who had a stem cell transplant for acute lymphoblastic leukemia, so the T cells may come from the graft donor. V and J are TRBV28 and TRBJ2-5; D uncertain. The sequencing used PBMCs, mostly from graft donor cells, collected 360 days after TCRalphabeta/CD19-depleted stem cell transplant. CDR3 region: CASVGETQYF. The CDR3 DNA sequence: TGTGCCAGCGTGGGTGAGACCCAGTACTTC.